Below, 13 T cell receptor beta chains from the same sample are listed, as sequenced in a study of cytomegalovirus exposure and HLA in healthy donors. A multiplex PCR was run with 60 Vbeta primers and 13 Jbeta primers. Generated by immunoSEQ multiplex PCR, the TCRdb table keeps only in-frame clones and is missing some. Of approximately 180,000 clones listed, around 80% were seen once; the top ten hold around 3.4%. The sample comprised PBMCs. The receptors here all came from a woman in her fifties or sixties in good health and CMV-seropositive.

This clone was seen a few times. In DNA form, the CDR3 reads TGTGCCAGCTCACCAGGGGGGTTCTTCACTGAAGCTTTCTTT. This sequence encodes CASSPGGFFTEAFF. The chain links TRBV18 to TRBJ1-1; D is perhaps TRBD1 (5 bases). The V gene's germline CDR1 is KGHSH and CDR2 LQKENI. The CDR3 length is 14 residues. V was pared by 2 bases and J by 4 bases, with 11 bases between. Based on the CDR3 plus reference TRBV18 and TRBJ1-1, the full variable domain is NAGVMQNPRHLVRRRGQEARLRCSPMKGHSHVYWYRQLPEEGLKFMVYLQKENIIDESGMPKERFSAEFPKEGPSILRIQQVVRGDSAAYFCASSPGGFFTEAFFGQGTRLTVV.

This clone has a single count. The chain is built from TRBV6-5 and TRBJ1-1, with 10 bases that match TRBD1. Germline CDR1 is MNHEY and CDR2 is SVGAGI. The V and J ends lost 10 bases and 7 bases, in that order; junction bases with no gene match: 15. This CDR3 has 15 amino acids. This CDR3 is CATSPLAGTGDEAFF. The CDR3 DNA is TGTGCCACCTCTCCACTCGCCGGGACAGGGGATGAAGCTTTCTTT.

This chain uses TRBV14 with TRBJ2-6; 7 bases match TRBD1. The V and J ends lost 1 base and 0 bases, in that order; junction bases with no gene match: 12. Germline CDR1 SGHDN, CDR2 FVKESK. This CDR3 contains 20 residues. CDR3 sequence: CASSQAADRDPFSGANVLTF. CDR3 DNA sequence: TGTGCCAGCAGCCAAGCCGCCGACAGGGACCCTTTCTCTGGGGCCAACGTCCTGACTTTC.

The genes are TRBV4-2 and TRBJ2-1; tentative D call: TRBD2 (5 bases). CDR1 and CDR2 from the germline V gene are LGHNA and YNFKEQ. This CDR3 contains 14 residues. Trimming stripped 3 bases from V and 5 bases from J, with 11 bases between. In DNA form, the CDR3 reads TGTGCCAGCAGCCACGGACTTGCCAACAATGAGCAGTTCTTC. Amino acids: CASSHGLANNEQFF.

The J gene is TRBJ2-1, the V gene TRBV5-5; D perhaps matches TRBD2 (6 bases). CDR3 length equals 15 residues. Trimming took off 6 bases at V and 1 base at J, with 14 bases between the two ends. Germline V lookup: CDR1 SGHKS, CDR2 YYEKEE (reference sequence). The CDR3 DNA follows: TGTGCCAGCATCCGGGCGGGAACTTCCTACAATGAGCAGTTCTTC. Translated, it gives CASIRAGTSYNEQFF.

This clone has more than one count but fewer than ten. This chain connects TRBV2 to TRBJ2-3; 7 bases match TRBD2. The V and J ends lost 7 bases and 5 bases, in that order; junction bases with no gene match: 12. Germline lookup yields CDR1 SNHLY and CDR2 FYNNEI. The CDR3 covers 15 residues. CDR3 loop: CASTNRGLREDTQYF. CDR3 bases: TGTGCCAGCACCAACCGGGGACTACGCGAAGATACGCAGTATTTT.

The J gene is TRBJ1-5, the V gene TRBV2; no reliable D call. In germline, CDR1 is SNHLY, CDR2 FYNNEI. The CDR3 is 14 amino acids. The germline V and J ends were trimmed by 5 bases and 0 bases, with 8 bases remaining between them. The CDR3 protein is CASSSSYSNQPQHF. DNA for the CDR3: TGTGCCAGCAGTAGTAGCTATAGCAATCAGCCCCAGCATTTT.

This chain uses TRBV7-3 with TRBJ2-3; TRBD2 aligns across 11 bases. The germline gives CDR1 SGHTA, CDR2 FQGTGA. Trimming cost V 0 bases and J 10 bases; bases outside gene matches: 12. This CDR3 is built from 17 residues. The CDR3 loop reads CASSLTPGLAAVGSQYF. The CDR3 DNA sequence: TGTGCCAGCAGCTTAACGCCGGGACTAGCGGCTGTCGGTTCGCAGTATTTT.

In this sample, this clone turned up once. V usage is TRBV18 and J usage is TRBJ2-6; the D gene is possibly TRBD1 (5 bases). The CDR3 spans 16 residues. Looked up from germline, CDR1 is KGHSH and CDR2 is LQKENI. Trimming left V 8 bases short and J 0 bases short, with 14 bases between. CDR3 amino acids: CASRRTHNSGANVLTF. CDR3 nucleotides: TGTGCCAGCCGGCGGACACACAACTCTGGGGCCAACGTCCTGACTTTC.

The CDR3 sequence is CSVRRDRDAEAFF. The CDR3 DNA reads as TGCAGCGTAAGAAGGGACAGGGACGCTGAAGCTTTCTTT. The rearrangement uses TRBV29-1 and TRBJ1-1, with 9 positions matching TRBD1. The CDR3 contains 13 residues. V gave up 6 bases and J gave up 6 bases; unmatched junction bases: 8. Per germline, CDR1 SQVTM and CDR2 ANQGSEA.

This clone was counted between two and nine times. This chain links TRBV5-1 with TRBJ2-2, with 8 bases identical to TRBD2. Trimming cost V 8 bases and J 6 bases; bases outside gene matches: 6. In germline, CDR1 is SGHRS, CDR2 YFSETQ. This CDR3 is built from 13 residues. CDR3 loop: CASTRGGAGELFF. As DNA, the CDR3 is TGCGCCAGTACACGGGGGGGCGCCGGGGAGCTGTTTTTT.

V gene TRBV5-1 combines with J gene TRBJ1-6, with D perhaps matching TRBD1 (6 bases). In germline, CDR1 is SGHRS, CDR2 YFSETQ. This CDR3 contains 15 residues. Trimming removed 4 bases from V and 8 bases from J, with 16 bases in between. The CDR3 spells CASSLRTVGHSPLHF. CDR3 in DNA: TGCGCCAGCAGCCTACGGACAGTAGGACATTCACCCCTCCACTTT.

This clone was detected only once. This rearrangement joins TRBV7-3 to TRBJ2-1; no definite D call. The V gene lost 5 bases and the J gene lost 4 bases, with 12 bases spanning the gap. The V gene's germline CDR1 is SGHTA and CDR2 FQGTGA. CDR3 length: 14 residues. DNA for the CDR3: TGTGCCAGCAGCCCGTCTAGACGGTACAATGAGCAGTTCTTC. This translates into CASSPSRRYNEQFF.